This T cell receptor beta chain was sequenced in a study of control samples from healthy donors and cancer patients. V dropped 8 bases and J dropped 6; count of bases not matched to a gene: 6. The CDR3 runs 13 residues. The germline gives CDR1 MNHEY, CDR2 SMNVEV (reference sequence). This table comes from immunoSEQ multiplex PCR, and its TCRdb copy is limited to in-frame clones, with some not included. Here the sample spans around 110,000 clones, more than 75% being singletons. Sample: blood. This receptor was obtained from a woman between 65 and 79 years old in good health. This chain links TRBV27 with TRBJ2-7; 11 nucleotides match TRBD2. The CDR3 sequence: CASGIAGGLEQYF. The CDR3 nucleotides read TGTGCCAGCGGAATAGCGGGGGGGCTCGAGCAGTACTTC.